This T cell receptor beta chain was identified during a study of graft-versus-host responses after intestinal transplantation. A note on this clone: Its antigen is as yet unknown.

Trimming removed 0 bases at V and 0 bases at J, with 6 bases between. CDR1 and CDR2 (germline): SGHTS, YDEGEE. CDR3 length: 14 residues. Libraries were prepared by immunoSEQ multiplex PCR; TCRdb keeps only in-frame clonotypes and omits some of them. The sample consists of roughly 100,000 clones, roughly 93% of them appearing once. This receptor was identified in a human donor who received an intestinal transplant. This chain links TRBV5-8 with TRBJ1-1; D gene uncertain. Sequenced material: unstimulated CD8+ T cells sorted from spleen or lymph node cells, taken before intestinal transplant. The CDR3 spells CASSLDIMNTEAFF. CDR3 bases: TGTGCCAGCAGCTTGGACATCATGAACACTGAAGCTTTCTTT.